A selection of T cell receptor beta chains follows, all from one sample in a study of CD8+ T cells in alopecia areata. Measured with immunoSEQ multiplex PCR; TCRdb has only the in-frame clones, and not every one. The table lists about 180,000 clones, approximately 55% of them singletons. This specimen was CD8+ T cells sorted from blood, taken at week 24, from a patient treated with tofacitinib. Receptor source: a human donor with alopecia areata. CDR3s include the opening cysteine and the closing phenylalanine or tryptophan. D genes are given only for firm matches. The size entry is marked missing in some rows and otherwise reads once, few, many or a size class.

TRBJ2-2,NA,TRBV29-1,TRBD1,CSVEDQGRGTGELFF,TGCAGCGTTGAGGACCAGGGCAGGGGGACCGGGGAGCTGTTTTTT
TRBJ2-2,NA,TRBV13,NA,CASRTDGELFF,TGTGCCAGCAGAACAGACGGGGAGCTGTTTTTT
TRBJ2-3,many,TRBV6-1,TRBD2,CASSQRGWTDTQYF,TGTGCCAGCAGTCAGCGGGGGTGGACAGATACGCAGTATTTT
TRBJ2-3,NA,TRBV11-2,NA,CASSLSNRKSTDTQYF,TGTGCCAGCAGCTTATCCAACCGGAAGAGCACAGATACGCAGTATTTT
TRBJ1-1,few,TRBV5-1,NA,CASSFTTGMGREAFF,TGCGCCAGCAGCTTTACAACAGGAATGGGGAGAGAAGCTTTCTTT
TRBJ2-1,few,TRBV30,TRBD1,CAWTGGYEQFF,TGTGCCTGGACAGGGGGCTATGAGCAGTTCTTC
TRBJ1-1,NA,TRBV30,NA,CAWSWGDTEAFF,TGTGCCTGGAGTTGGGGGGATACTGAAGCTTTCTTT
TRBJ1-2,NA,TRBV29-1,TRBD1,CSVEDQSTGGGYTF,TGCAGCGTTGAAGATCAGTCGACAGGGGGCGGCTACACCTTC
TRBJ1-2,NA,TRBV5-8,TRBD1,CASSFGTGKVLGYTF,TGTGCCAGCAGCTTCGGGACAGGGAAGGTTCTCGGCTACACCTTC
TRBJ1-1,NA,TRBV5-1,NA,CASSLRPGSSEAFF,TGCGCCAGCAGCTTGAGGCCAGGATCTTCAGAAGCTTTCTTT
TRBJ1-4,few,TRBV29-1,NA,CSVTMVTNEKLFF,TGCAGCGTGACCATGGTCACTAATGAAAAACTGTTTTTT
TRBJ2-1,few,TRBV13,NA,CASSLGPSGNEQFF,TGTGCCAGCAGCTTAGGGCCTAGTGGGAATGAGCAGTTCTTC
TRBJ2-1,once,TRBV30,TRBD2,CAWTGGASYNEQFF,TGTGCCTGGACGGGGGGGGCCTCCTACAATGAGCAGTTCTTC
TRBJ1-2,NA,TRBV6-5,NA,CASSYSEGGYGYTF,TGTGCCAGCAGTTACTCGGAGGGTGGTTATGGCTACACCTTC
TRBJ1-1,few,TRBV6-6,NA,CASTLGANTEAFF,TGTGCCAGTACCCTGGGGGCCAACACTGAAGCTTTCTTT
TRBJ1-2,NA,TRBV13,NA,CASSQNSLYGYTF,TGTGCCAGCAGCCAAAATTCACTCTATGGCTACACCTTC
TRBJ1-2,NA,TRBV30,NA,CAWSVPGHERSGYTF,TGTGCCTGGAGTGTCCCCGGCCACGAGCGGAGCGGCTACACCTTC
TRBJ2-5,few,TRBV13,NA,CASSPRQAPRETQYF,TGTGCCAGCAGCCCCCGACAGGCCCCCCGGGAGACCCAGTACTTC
TRBJ1-4,NA,TRBV27,NA,CASSLSLATNEKLFF,TGTGCCAGCAGTTTGTCTTTAGCAACTAATGAAAAACTGTTTTTT
TRBJ1-4,NA,TRBV5-1,NA,CASSLAPGSVEKLFF,TGCGCCAGCAGCTTGGCTCCAGGGTCGGTCGAAAAACTGTTTTTT
TRBJ2-1,NA,TRBV4-1,NA,CASSQERLANEQFF,TGCGCCAGCAGCCAAGAAAGGCTAGCAAATGAGCAGTTCTTC
TRBJ1-2,NA,TRBV29-1,NA,CSADGEGNGYTF,TGCAGCGCCGACGGGGAGGGGAATGGCTACACCTTC
TRBJ2-1,NA,TRBV15,TRBD2,CATSSELTGGYNEQFF,TGTGCCACCAGCTCCGAATTAACGGGGGGCTACAATGAGCAGTTCTTC
TRBJ2-2,NA,TRBV6-6,NA,CASSYPVTGELFF,TGTGCCAGCAGTTACCCGGTTACCGGGGAGCTGTTTTTT
TRBJ2-7,NA,TRBV4-3,TRBD1,CASSQGTGMAYEQYF,TGCGCCAGCAGCCAAGGGACAGGGATGGCCTACGAGCAGTACTTC
TRBJ1-5,NA,TRBV7-3,NA,CASSLGRDQPQHF,TGTGCCAGCAGCTTAGGGCGAGATCAGCCCCAGCATTTT